The 8 T cell receptor beta chains below come from one sample, sequenced in a study of neurological immune-mediated disorders. TCRdb passed the 5' RACE reads through MiXCR, listing each CDR3 protein once. The sample lists tens of thousands of distinct CDR3 sequences, 13% to 15% occurring once. Sequencing was done on a sample of PBMCs. The receptors stem from a woman in her 50s with HTLV-1-associated myelopathy (HAM/TSP).

For this clonotype: Possible read error: a much larger clone is one base away. The rearrangement uses TRBV6-2 or TRBV6-3 and TRBJ2-1; D is undetermined. This CDR3 has 15 amino acids. CDR1 is MNHEY and CDR2 is SVGEGT in the germline V gene. The CDR3 loop reads CDSSLDGPSSNEQFF. CDR3 DNA: TGTGACAGCAGTCTGGACGGGCCGTCCTCCAATGAGCAGTTCTTC.

This clonotype was recorded at least ten times. The chain is built from TRBV7-2 and TRBJ2-7; maybe TRBD1 (6 bases). The CDR3 contains 14 residues. Per germline, CDR1 SGHTA and CDR2 FQGNSA. V gave up 3 bases and J gave up 2 bases, with 11 bases separating them. Here the CDR3 reads CASSLPGQPYEQYF. The CDR3, as DNA: TGTGCCAGCAGCTTGCCAGGACAGCCCTACGAGCAGTACTTC.

This clonotype came up many times. The chain combines TRBV18 with TRBJ2-2; 11 positions agree with TRBD2. The CDR3 extends over 18 amino acids. After removal of 3 bases from V and 1 base from J, the junction contained 7 bases not matched to a gene. CDR1 and CDR2 (germline): KGHSH, LQKENI. CDR3 DNA sequence: TGTGCCAGCTCACCGGAACTAGCGGGGGCCTTGAACACCGGGGAGCTGTTTTTT. Translating gives CASSPELAGALNTGELFF. The variable domain in full, with the rest retrieved from reference TRBV18 and TRBJ2-2, is NAGVMQNPRHLVRRRGQEARLRCSPMKGHSHVYWYRQLPEEGLKFMVYLQKENIIDESGMPKERFSAEFPKEGPSILRIQQVVRGDSAAYFCASSPELAGALNTGELFFGEGSRLTVL.

This clonotype was counted ten times or more. This rearrangement joins TRBV5-1 to TRBJ1-1, with 11 bases that match TRBD1. V lost 6 bases and J lost 1; bases outside the gene matches: 5. Germline values: CDR1 SGHRS, CDR2 YFSETQ. The CDR3 loop spans 15 amino acids. CDR3: CASNGQGARNTEAFF. The CDR3 region has the DNA TGCGCCAGCAATGGACAGGGGGCGAGGAACACTGAAGCTTTCTTT.

This clonotype was observed at least ten times. The V call is TRBV20-1, the J call TRBJ2-7; D might be TRBD1 (6 bases). With 0 bases removed from V and 3 bases from J, the gap between germline ends came to 9 bases. This CDR3 contains 13 residues. Looked up from germline, CDR1 is DFQATT and CDR2 is SNEGSKA (reference sequence). The CDR3 is CSARDQDSYEQYV. The CDR3, as DNA: TGCAGTGCTAGAGATCAGGACAGCTACGAGCAGTACGTC.

This clonotype was recorded at least ten times. J is TRBJ1-3 and V is TRBV7-9, with a possible D match to TRBD1 (5 bases). The germline CDR1 and CDR2 sequences are SEHNR and FQNEAQ (reference sequence). V lost 1 base and J lost 5, with 6 bases in between. The CDR3 length is 13 residues. CDR3 amino acids: CASSLGQRNTIYF. The CDR3 DNA is TGTGCCAGCAGCTTAGGACAGAGAAACACCATATATTTT.

This clonotype has a count of ten or more. The chain combines TRBV5-5 with TRBJ2-7; 9 nucleotides agree with TRBD1. Trimming took 3 bases from V and 5 from J; bases not matched to a gene: 9. Germline V lookup: CDR1 SGHKS, CDR2 YYEKEE (reference sequence). The CDR3 is 15 amino acids. The CDR3 nucleotides read TGTGCCAGCAGCTCTCCTGGGACAGGGATCCACGAGCAGTACGTC. It encodes CASSSPGTGIHEQYV.

This clonotype was detected many times. The chain employs TRBV20-1 and TRBJ2-5; the D call may be TRBD1 or TRBD2 (5 bases each). The V gene lost 4 bases and the J gene lost 1 base, with 13 bases spanning the gap. CDR3 length equals 14 residues. Germline V gene lookup returns CDR1 DFQATT and CDR2 SNEGSKA (reference sequence). As DNA, the CDR3 is TGCAGTGCTATTAAGGGGACCCCCCAAGAGACCCAGTACTTC. Its protein is CSAIKGTPQETQYF.